Listed below are T cell receptor beta chains from one sample, sequenced in a study of cytomegalovirus exposure and HLA in healthy donors. Method: immunoSEQ multiplex PCR; TCRdb's copy keeps in-frame clones and lacks some. This sample carries around 160,000 clones, roughly four fifths of them seen once, and the ten largest clones take 1%. Material: PBMCs. The receptors come from a woman in her thirties or forties in good health and CMV-seronegative. CDR3s include the opening cysteine and the closing phenylalanine or tryptophan. Each record gives: J gene, D gene, clone size, V gene, CDR3 protein. A D gene is named only where the DNA matches it firmly. For some rows the clone size is stated as once, few or many, or as a class when expanded; others skip it.

j_call: TRBJ1-4; d_call: TRBD1; clone_size: .; v_call: TRBV28; cdr3_aa: CASRRGPTNEKLFF
j_call: TRBJ2-7; d_call: TRBD1; clone_size: .; v_call: TRBV28; cdr3_aa: CASSGTGVDEQYF
j_call: TRBJ2-7; d_call: TRBD1; clone_size: few; v_call: TRBV5-6; cdr3_aa: CASSLRFGTGRYEQYF
j_call: TRBJ2-3; d_call: TRBD2; clone_size: .; v_call: TRBV10-3; cdr3_aa: CAISPGLAGGLTDTQYF
j_call: TRBJ2-3; d_call: TRBD2; clone_size: .; v_call: TRBV11-1; cdr3_aa: CASSLATSGNTDTQYF
j_call: TRBJ2-5; d_call: TRBD1; clone_size: .; v_call: TRBV28; cdr3_aa: CASSYPGQGQETQYF
j_call: TRBJ1-1; d_call: TRBD1; clone_size: .; v_call: TRBV19; cdr3_aa: CASSLLGQGATEAFF
j_call: TRBJ1-6; d_call: .; clone_size: .; v_call: TRBV11-2; cdr3_aa: CASSIRYNSPLHF
j_call: TRBJ2-7; d_call: TRBD1; clone_size: .; v_call: TRBV2; cdr3_aa: CASSKGGAALYEQYF
j_call: TRBJ1-1; d_call: .; clone_size: .; v_call: TRBV29-1; cdr3_aa: CSVDGTGLNTEAFF
j_call: TRBJ2-7; d_call: TRBD1; clone_size: .; v_call: TRBV5-1; cdr3_aa: CASSLWGTETYEQYF
j_call: TRBJ2-7; d_call: .; clone_size: .; v_call: TRBV6-1; cdr3_aa: CASSEGGYGRGLNPYEQYF
j_call: TRBJ2-1; d_call: .; clone_size: .; v_call: TRBV5-6; cdr3_aa: CASSLLRGGRSYNEQFF
j_call: TRBJ1-2; d_call: .; clone_size: few; v_call: TRBV18; cdr3_aa: CASSPQGSEGYTF
j_call: TRBJ2-7; d_call: TRBD2; clone_size: .; v_call: TRBV2; cdr3_aa: CASSLAGGPREQYF
j_call: TRBJ1-2; d_call: TRBD1; clone_size: .; v_call: TRBV7-9; cdr3_aa: CASSTGQGRGGYTF
j_call: TRBJ1-5; d_call: TRBD1; clone_size: .; v_call: TRBV6-5; cdr3_aa: CASSSGQGRMQPQHF
j_call: TRBJ1-1; d_call: .; clone_size: .; v_call: TRBV14; cdr3_aa: CASSQGWVAGQDFF
j_call: TRBJ2-7; d_call: TRBD2; clone_size: .; v_call: TRBV7-2; cdr3_aa: CASSFSELAGTEQYF
j_call: TRBJ1-5; d_call: .; clone_size: .; v_call: TRBV11-2; cdr3_aa: CASSFAGLNQPQHF
j_call: TRBJ1-2; d_call: .; clone_size: .; v_call: TRBV4-2; cdr3_aa: CASSQDSAGRSSVGYGYTF
j_call: TRBJ2-1; d_call: .; clone_size: .; v_call: TRBV7-9; cdr3_aa: CASSRSLGTYNEQFF
j_call: TRBJ2-1; d_call: .; clone_size: .; v_call: TRBV5-6; cdr3_aa: CASSSRPGAEQFF
j_call: TRBJ2-7; d_call: .; clone_size: once; v_call: TRBV29-1; cdr3_aa: CSVGQYYEQYF